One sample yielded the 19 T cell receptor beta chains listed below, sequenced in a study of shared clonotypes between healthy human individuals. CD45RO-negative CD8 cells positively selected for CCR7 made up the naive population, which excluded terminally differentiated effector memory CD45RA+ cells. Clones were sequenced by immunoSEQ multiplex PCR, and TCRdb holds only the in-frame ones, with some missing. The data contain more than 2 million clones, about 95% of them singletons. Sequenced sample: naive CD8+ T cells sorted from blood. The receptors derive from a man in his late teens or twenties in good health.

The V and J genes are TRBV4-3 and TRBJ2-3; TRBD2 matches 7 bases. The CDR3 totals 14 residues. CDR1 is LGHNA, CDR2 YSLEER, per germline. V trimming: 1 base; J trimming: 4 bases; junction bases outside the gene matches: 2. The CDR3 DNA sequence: TGCGCCAGCAGCCAAGTTGCGGGGGCAGATACGCAGTATTTT. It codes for CASSQVAGADTQYF.

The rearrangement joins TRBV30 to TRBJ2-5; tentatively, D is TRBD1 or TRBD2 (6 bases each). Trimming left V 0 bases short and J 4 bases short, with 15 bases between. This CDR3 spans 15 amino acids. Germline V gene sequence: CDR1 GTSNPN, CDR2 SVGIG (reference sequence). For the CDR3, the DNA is TGTGCCTGGAGTGTAATCCGGGGGCTTGGAGAGACCCAGTACTTC. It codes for CAWSVIRGLGETQYF. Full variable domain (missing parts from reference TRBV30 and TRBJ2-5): SQTIHQWPATLVQPVGSPLSLECTVEGTSNPNLYWYRQAAGRGLQLLFYSVGIGQISSEVPQNLSASRPQDRQFILSSKKLLLSDSGFYLCAWSVIRGLGETQYFGPGTRLLVL.

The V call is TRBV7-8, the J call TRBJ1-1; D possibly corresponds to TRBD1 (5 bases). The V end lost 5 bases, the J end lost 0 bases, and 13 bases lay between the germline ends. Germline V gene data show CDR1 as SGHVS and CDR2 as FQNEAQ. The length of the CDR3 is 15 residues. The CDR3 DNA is TGTGCCAGCAGCGCCCGACAGTTATTGAACACTGAAGCTTTCTTT. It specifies CASSARQLLNTEAFF.

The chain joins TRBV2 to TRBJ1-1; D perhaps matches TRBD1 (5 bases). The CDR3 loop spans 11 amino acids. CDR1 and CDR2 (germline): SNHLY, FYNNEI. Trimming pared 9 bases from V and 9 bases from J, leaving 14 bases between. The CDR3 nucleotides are TGTGCCAGTCGGGACTCCAGACAAGCTTTCTTT. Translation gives CASRDSRQAFF.

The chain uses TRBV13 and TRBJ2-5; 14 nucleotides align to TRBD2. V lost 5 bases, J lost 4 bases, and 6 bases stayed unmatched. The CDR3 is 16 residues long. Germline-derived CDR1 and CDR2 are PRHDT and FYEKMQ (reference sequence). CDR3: CASSPRLAGGRETQYF. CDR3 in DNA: TGTGCCAGCAGCCCTCGACTAGCGGGGGGGCGAGAGACCCAGTACTTC. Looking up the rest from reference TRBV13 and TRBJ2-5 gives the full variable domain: AAGVIQSPRHLIKEKRETATLKCYPIPRHDTVYWYQQGPGQDPQFLISFYEKMQSDKGSIPDRFSAQQFSDYHSELNMSSLELGDSALYFCASSPRLAGGRETQYFGPGTRLLVL.

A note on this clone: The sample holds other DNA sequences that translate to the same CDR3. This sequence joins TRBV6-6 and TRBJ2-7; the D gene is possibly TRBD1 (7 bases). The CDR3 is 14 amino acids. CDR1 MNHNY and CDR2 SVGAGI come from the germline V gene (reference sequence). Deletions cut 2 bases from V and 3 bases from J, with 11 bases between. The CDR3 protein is CASSYAGQSYEQYF. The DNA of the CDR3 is TGTGCCAGCAGTTACGCGGGACAGAGCTACGAGCAGTACTTC.

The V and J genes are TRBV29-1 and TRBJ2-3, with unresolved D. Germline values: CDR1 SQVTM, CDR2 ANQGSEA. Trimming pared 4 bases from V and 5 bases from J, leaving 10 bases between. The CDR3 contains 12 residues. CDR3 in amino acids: CSVGAVLDTQYF. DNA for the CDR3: TGCAGCGTTGGTGCAGTCCTAGATACGCAGTATTTT.

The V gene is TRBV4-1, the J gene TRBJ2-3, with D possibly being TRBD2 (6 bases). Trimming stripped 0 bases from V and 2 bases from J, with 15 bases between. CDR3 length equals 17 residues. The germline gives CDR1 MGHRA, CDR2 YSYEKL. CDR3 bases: TGCGCCAGCAGCCAAGAACCCCCGCGGGGCCACACAGATACGCAGTATTTT. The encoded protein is CASSQEPPRGHTDTQYF.

CDR3 bases: TGTGCCAGCAGCGTTTGGAGTGAGGAGAGCACAGATACGCAGTATTTT. Protein sequence: CASSVWSEESTDTQYF. V usage is TRBV2 and J usage is TRBJ2-3; no firm D call. The CDR3 is 16 amino acids. Germline CDR1 and CDR2: SNHLY and FYNNEI. Trimming removed 6 bases from V and 0 bases from J, with 16 bases in between.

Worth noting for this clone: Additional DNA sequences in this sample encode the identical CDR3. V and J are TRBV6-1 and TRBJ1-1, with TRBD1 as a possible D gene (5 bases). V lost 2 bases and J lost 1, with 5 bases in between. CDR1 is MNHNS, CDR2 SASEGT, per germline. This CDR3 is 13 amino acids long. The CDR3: CASSERGNTEAFF. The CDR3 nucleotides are TGTGCCAGCAGTGAAAGGGGGAACACTGAAGCTTTCTTT.

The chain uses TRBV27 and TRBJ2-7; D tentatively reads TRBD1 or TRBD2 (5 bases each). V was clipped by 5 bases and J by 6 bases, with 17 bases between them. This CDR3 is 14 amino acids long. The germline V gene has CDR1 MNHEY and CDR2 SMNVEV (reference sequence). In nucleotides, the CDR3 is TGTGCCAGCAGTCCGACCGGGACCCCGACCGAGCAGTACTTC. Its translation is CASSPTGTPTEQYF.

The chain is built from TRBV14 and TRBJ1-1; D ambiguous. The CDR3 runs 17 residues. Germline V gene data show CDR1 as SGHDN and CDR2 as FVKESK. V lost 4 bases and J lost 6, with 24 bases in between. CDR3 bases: TGTGCCAGCAGCCTAAACAGCGGCCTACTGAGTGGCCCTGAAGCTTTCTTT. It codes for CASSLNSGLLSGPEAFF.

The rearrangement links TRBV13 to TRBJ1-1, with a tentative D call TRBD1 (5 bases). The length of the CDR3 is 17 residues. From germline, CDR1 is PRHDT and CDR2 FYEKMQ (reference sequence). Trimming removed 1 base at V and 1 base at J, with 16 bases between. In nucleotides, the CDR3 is TGTGCCAGCAGCTTAGCGGCCAACCAGGGTTCGAACACTGAAGCTTTCTTT. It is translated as CASSLAANQGSNTEAFF. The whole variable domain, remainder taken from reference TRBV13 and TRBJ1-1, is AAGVIQSPRHLIKEKRETATLKCYPIPRHDTVYWYQQGPGQDPQFLISFYEKMQSDKGSIPDRFSAQQFSDYHSELNMSSLELGDSALYFCASSLAANQGSNTEAFFGQGTRLTVV.

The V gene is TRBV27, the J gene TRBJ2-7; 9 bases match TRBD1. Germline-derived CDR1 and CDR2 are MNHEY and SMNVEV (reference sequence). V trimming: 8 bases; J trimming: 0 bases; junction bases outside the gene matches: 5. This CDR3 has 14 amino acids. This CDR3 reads CASGQGTSSYEQYF. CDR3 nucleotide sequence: TGTGCCAGCGGACAGGGGACAAGCTCCTACGAGCAGTACTTC.

CDR3 nucleotide sequence: TGTGCCAGCAGCTTGGAAGTGACTAGCGGGTACAATGAGCAGTTCTTC. Translating it yields CASSLEVTSGYNEQFF. This chain joins TRBV5-4 and TRBJ2-1; 10 positions match TRBD2. The J segment lost 4 bases and the V segment lost 0 bases, leaving 4 bases of the junction unmatched. The CDR3 length is 16 residues. Germline-derived CDR1 and CDR2 are SGHNT and YYREEE (reference sequence). Full variable domain (rest looked up from reference TRBV5-4 and TRBJ2-1): ETGVTQSPTHLIKTRGQQVTLRCSSQSGHNTVSWYQQALGQGPQFIFQYYREEENGRGNFPPRFSGLQFPNYSSELNVNALELDDSALYLCASSLEVTSGYNEQFFGPGTRLTVL.

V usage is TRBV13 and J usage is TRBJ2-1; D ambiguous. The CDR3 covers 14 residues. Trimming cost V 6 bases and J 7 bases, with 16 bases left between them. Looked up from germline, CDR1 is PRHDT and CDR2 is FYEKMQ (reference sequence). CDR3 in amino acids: CASRPSGSRNEQFF. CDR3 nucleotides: TGTGCCAGCAGACCCTCCGGGTCGAGGAATGAGCAGTTCTTC.

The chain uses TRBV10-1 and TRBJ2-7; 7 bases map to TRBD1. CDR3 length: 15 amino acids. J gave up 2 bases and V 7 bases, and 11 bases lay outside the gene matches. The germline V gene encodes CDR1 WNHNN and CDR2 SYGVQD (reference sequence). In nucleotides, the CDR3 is TGCGCCAGCAAGTGGAGAACAGGGGCCCCCTACGAGCAGTACTTC. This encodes CASKWRTGAPYEQYF.

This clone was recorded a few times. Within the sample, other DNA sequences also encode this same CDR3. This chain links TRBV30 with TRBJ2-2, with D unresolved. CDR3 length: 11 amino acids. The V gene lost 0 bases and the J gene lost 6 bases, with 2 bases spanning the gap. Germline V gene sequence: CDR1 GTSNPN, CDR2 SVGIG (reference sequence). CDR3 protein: CAWSVPGELFF. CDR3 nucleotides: TGTGCCTGGAGTGTCCCCGGGGAGCTGTTTTTT.

For the CDR3, the DNA is TGTGCCAGCAGCGTAGACGGGGCCTTAGATTCGGAGACCCAGTACTTC. It translates to CASSVDGALDSETQYF. The J gene is TRBJ2-5, the V gene TRBV9; D may correspond to TRBD1 or TRBD2 (5 bases each). V lost 0 bases and J lost 5, with 17 bases in between. Germline V gene data show CDR1 as SGDLS and CDR2 as YYNGEE. The CDR3 length is 16 residues.